One sample yielded the 23 T cell receptor beta chains listed below, sequenced in a study of cytomegalovirus exposure and HLA in healthy donors. The PCR contained 60 Vbeta and 13 Jbeta primers. Some clones are missing from TCRdb's copy, which holds only in-frame ones; the method was immunoSEQ multiplex PCR. The data show fewer than 150,000 clones, with around 80% seen just once and 2% to 2.5% held by the top ten. Sequenced sample: PBMCs. Source of these receptors: a man younger than 45 in good health and CMV-seronegative.

The chain joins TRBV7-8 to TRBJ1-5; 9 positions match TRBD1. The CDR3 length is 12 residues. Germline trimming cut 3 bases from V and 9 bases from J; bases unmatched to any gene: 0. The germline gives CDR1 SGHVS, CDR2 FQNEAQ. In nucleotides, the CDR3 is TGTGCCAGCAGCTTGGACAGGGGGCCCCAGCATTTT. Protein product: CASSLDRGPQHF. The complete variable domain, with remaining parts taken from reference TRBV7-8 and TRBJ1-5, reads GAGVSQSPRYKVAKRGQDVALRCDPISGHVSLFWYQQALGQGPEFLTYFQNEAQLDKSGLPSDRFFAERPEGSVSTLKIQRTQQEDSAVYLCASSLDRGPQHFGDGTRLSIL.

The J gene is TRBJ2-7, the V gene TRBV10-2; 7 bases line up with TRBD1. This CDR3 spans 15 amino acids. Germline trimming cut 6 bases from V and 2 bases from J; bases unmatched to any gene: 10. Germline lookup yields CDR1 WSHSY and CDR2 SAAADI. The CDR3 nucleotides read TGCGCCAGCAGGGCCCCCGAGACAGGGACCTACGAGCAGTACTTC. Translated: CASRAPETGTYEQYF.

The chain links TRBV19 to TRBJ2-5; D ambiguous. Germline assignment: CDR1 LNHDA and CDR2 SQIVND (reference sequence). V shed 5 bases and J shed 5 bases, with 12 bases lying between them. This CDR3 comprises 13 residues. CDR3 in DNA: TGTGCCAGTAGTGTAACACTACGGGAGACCCAGTACTTC. Translating gives CASSVTLRETQYF.

The chain joins TRBV29-1 to TRBJ1-5; 9 nucleotides align to TRBD1. With 5 bases clipped from V and 4 bases from J, the junction kept 6 bases outside the gene matches. The CDR3 has 14 residues. Germline assignment: CDR1 SQVTM and CDR2 ANQGSEA. DNA for the CDR3: TGCAGCGTTTGGGACAGGGAGTCGAATCAGCCCCAGCATTTT. Amino acids: CSVWDRESNQPQHF.

The chain couples TRBV5-4 to TRBJ2-3, with 16 positions matching TRBD2. V lost 4 bases and J lost 4; bases outside the gene matches: 6. In germline, CDR1 is SGHNT, CDR2 YYREEE (reference sequence). The CDR3 has 17 residues. Here the CDR3 reads CASSGGLAGGPADTQYF. CDR3 sequence (DNA): TGTGCCAGCAGCGGGGGACTAGCGGGAGGGCCGGCAGATACGCAGTATTTT.

This rearrangement joins TRBV16 to TRBJ1-3, with unresolved D. Trimming removed 7 bases from V and 4 bases from J, with 8 bases in between. Germline CDR1 and CDR2: KGHSY and FQNENV. This CDR3 has 12 residues. The CDR3 bases are TGTGCCAGCACCCGGGGAGGAAACACCATATATTTT. Translated, it gives CASTRGGNTIYF.

The rearrangement links TRBV6-5 to TRBJ2-5, with TRBD2 matching over 9 bases. The CDR3 consists of 16 residues. Looked up from germline, CDR1 is MNHEY and CDR2 is SVGAGI. J gave up 2 bases and V 4 bases, and 8 bases lay outside the gene matches. Here the CDR3 reads CASSSIAGVRQETQYF. CDR3 coding DNA: TGTGCCAGCAGTTCGATAGCGGGAGTAAGGCAAGAGACCCAGTACTTC.

The chain uses TRBV2 and TRBJ1-3, with a possible D match to TRBD1 (6 bases). CDR3 size: 13 residues. Looked up from germline, CDR1 is SNHLY and CDR2 is FYNNEI. V lost 6 bases and J 1 base, leaving 7 bases between the germline ends. CDR3 sequence reads: CASRGTSGNTIYF. The CDR3, as DNA: TGTGCCAGCAGGGGGACATCTGGAAACACCATATATTTT.

The genes are TRBV5-1 and TRBJ1-4, with TRBD1 identical over 9 bases. Trimming at V came to 4 bases and at J to 8 bases, leaving 6 bases not matched to a gene. The CDR3 is 14 amino acids. From germline, CDR1 is SGHRS and CDR2 YFSETQ. Here the CDR3 DNA reads TGCGCCAGCAGCATCGGACAGGGGAGGGAAAAACTGTTTTTT. Protein product: CASSIGQGREKLFF.

The chain uses TRBV9 and TRBJ1-4; tentatively, D is TRBD1 (5 bases). The CDR3 spans 17 residues. Germline V gene data show CDR1 as SGDLS and CDR2 as YYNGEE. Trimming took off 3 bases at V and 6 bases at J, with 21 bases between the two ends. The chain's CDR3 is CASSAGQGGQDDEKLFF. CDR3 bases: TGTGCCAGCAGCGCAGGACAAGGTGGTCAGGACGATGAAAAACTGTTTTTT.

This chain joins TRBV7-8 and TRBJ2-5; a possible D gene is TRBD2 (5 bases). The CDR3 runs 14 residues. The germline V gene has CDR1 SGHVS and CDR2 FQNEAQ. V lost 2 bases and J lost 5, with 12 bases in between. The CDR3, as DNA: TGTGCCAGCAGCTTAAGGAGGTCATTCGAGACCCAGTACTTC. Translated: CASSLRRSFETQYF.

The chain uses TRBV4-1 and TRBJ1-2; D may be TRBD1 (5 bases). Trimming removed 0 bases at V and 2 bases at J, with 16 bases between. Germline V gene sequence: CDR1 MGHRA, CDR2 YSYEKL. The CDR3 is 17 amino acids. The chain's CDR3 is CASSQDLGRAGNYGYTF. The CDR3 nucleotides read TGCGCCAGCAGCCAAGATCTGGGGCGTGCGGGGAACTATGGCTACACCTTC.

In the case of this clone: The sample holds other DNA sequences that translate to the same CDR3. J is TRBJ1-2 and V is TRBV27; TRBD1 might be the D (6 bases). The CDR3 runs 13 residues. V lost 0 bases and J 8 bases, leaving 10 bases between the germline ends. Germline V gene lookup returns CDR1 MNHEY and CDR2 SMNVEV (reference sequence). CDR3 region: CASSLSGGNGYTF. CDR3 sequence (DNA): TGTGCCAGCAGTTTATCTGGGGGCAACGGCTACACCTTC.

J is TRBJ1-5 and V is TRBV28, with 7 bases identical to TRBD1. V lost 6 bases and J lost 3; bases outside the gene matches: 8. The CDR3 has 15 amino acids. Germline CDR1 reads MDHEN; CDR2 reads SYDVKM. The CDR3 nucleotides are TGTGCCAGCAGATCTCGGGACAGCCCCAATCAGCCCCAGCATTTT. Translating it yields CASRSRDSPNQPQHF.

The chain carries TRBV7-9 and TRBJ1-1; D gene unclear. The germline V gene encodes CDR1 SEHNR and CDR2 FQNEAQ (reference sequence). V was pared by 3 bases and J by 6 bases, with 11 bases between. CDR3 size: 13 residues. This chain's CDR3 is CASSFFSSPEAFF. The CDR3 DNA reads TGTGCCAGCAGCTTTTTTTCTAGCCCTGAAGCTTTCTTT.

The J gene is TRBJ1-2, the V gene TRBV10-3, with a tentative D call TRBD1 (6 bases). Trimming pared 4 bases from V and 6 bases from J, leaving 15 bases between. CDR3 size: 14 residues. In germline, CDR1 is ENHRY, CDR2 SYGVKD. CDR3 amino acids: CAISALDSQHGYTF. As DNA, the CDR3 is TGTGCCATCAGTGCCCTGGACAGTCAACATGGCTACACCTTC.

This chain connects TRBV4-2 to TRBJ2-2, with 9 bases matching TRBD2. V dropped 2 bases and J dropped 7; count of bases not matched to a gene: 5. Germline CDR1 is LGHNA and CDR2 is YNFKEQ. The CDR3 has 15 amino acids. The CDR3 sequence is CASSQQGGRGGELFF. Written as DNA, the CDR3 is TGTGCCAGCAGCCAACAAGGCGGGAGGGGCGGGGAGCTGTTTTTT.

A word on this clone: Compared with germline, one end of the junction differs, possibly owing to a read error. J is TRBJ1-2 and V is TRBV30, with a weak D call TRBD1 (6 bases). Germline CDR1 is GTSNPN and CDR2 is SVGIG (reference sequence). CDR3 size: 12 residues. The CDR3 DNA follows: TGTGCCTGGAGTGGGACAGTCCGGGGCTACCCCTTC. It codes for CAWSGTVRGYPF.

The genes are TRBV13 and TRBJ2-2, with 13 bases that match TRBD2. Germline lookup yields CDR1 PRHDT and CDR2 FYEKMQ (reference sequence). This CDR3 has 16 residues. V trimming: 3 bases; J trimming: 7 bases; junction bases outside the gene matches: 5. CDR3: CASSFGLAGAGGELFF. Written as DNA, the CDR3 is TGTGCCAGCAGCTTTGGACTAGCGGGAGCCGGCGGGGAGCTGTTTTTT.

The chain has TRBV4-2 and TRBJ2-5; TRBD2 matches at 11 bases. The V and J ends lost 2 bases and 1 base, in that order; junction bases with no gene match: 9. The germline V gene encodes CDR1 LGHNA and CDR2 YNFKEQ. The CDR3 extends over 18 amino acids. The CDR3 sequence is CASSQILAGGDSQETQYF. In DNA form, the CDR3 reads TGTGCCAGCAGCCAAATCCTAGCGGGAGGCGACTCCCAAGAGACCCAGTACTTC.

The chain employs TRBV6-6 and TRBJ2-3; 13 bases are shared with TRBD2. V was clipped by 4 bases and J by 5 bases; unmatched bases: 6. This CDR3 is built from 16 residues. CDR1 and CDR2 from the germline V gene are MNHNY and SVGAGI (reference sequence). DNA of the CDR3: TGTGCCAGCAGTTCCCAACTAGCGGGAGGGGGAGATACGCAGTATTTT. Translation gives CASSSQLAGGGDTQYF.

The genes are TRBV18 and TRBJ1-4; no reliable D call. The CDR3 length is 15 residues. Germline V gives CDR1 KGHSH, CDR2 LQKENI. Trimming stripped 2 bases from V and 2 bases from J, with 9 bases between. CDR3 sequence: CASSPAGGTNEKLFF. In DNA, the CDR3 is TGTGCCAGCTCACCAGCGGGAGGGACTAATGAAAAACTGTTTTTT.

The V gene is TRBV5-1, the J gene TRBJ1-1; TRBD1 might be the D (6 bases). The CDR3 has 17 residues. Looked up from germline, CDR1 is SGHRS and CDR2 is YFSETQ. V gave up 4 bases and J gave up 4 bases, with 23 bases separating them. The CDR3 here is CASSPLVTGTGGTEAFF. The CDR3, as DNA: TGCGCCAGCAGCCCGTTGGTAACAGGGACGGGAGGCACTGAAGCTTTCTTT.